This T cell receptor beta chain was captured by sequencing in a study of cytomegalovirus exposure and HLA in healthy donors. In the study overall: As an earlier analysis found, some 180 million T cells yielded about 120 million unique TCR beta sequences. Overall study results and limits: About 87% or about 30% of the time was how often most TCR beta V segments were productive, according to an earlier analysis. In a later analysis, compared with equally common non-associated chains, HLA-associated beta chains were more expanded.

This clone has only one observation. Its target is not known. The PCR contained 60 Vbeta and 13 Jbeta primers. Sequencing was performed with immunoSEQ multiplex PCR; in TCRdb, only in-frame clones are kept and a portion is missing. The sample lists approximately 130,000 clones, roughly 79% occurring once. The source of this sequence is a young man in good health and CMV-seronegative. The sample consisted of PBMCs.

CDR3 region: CASSLTIDEQFF. CDR3 nucleotides: TGTGCCAGCAGTTTGACAATCGATGAGCAGTTCTTC. This chain joins TRBV27 and TRBJ2-1; D gene ambiguous. V lost 3 bases and J lost 8, with 8 bases in between. Germline assignment: CDR1 MNHEY and CDR2 SMNVEV (reference sequence). The CDR3 runs to 12 residues.